A single sample is the source of the 8 T cell receptor beta chains below, sequenced in a study of beta chain features in type 1 diabetes. Expressed TCRB transcripts were sequenced, since all the RNA that had been isolated was reverse transcribed. Using immunoSEQ multiplex PCR, the repertoire was profiled, and TCRdb retains in-frame clones only, with some absent. The sample lists under 300,000 clones; about 24% were seen once. Whole-study results and caveats: When Type 1 diabetes patients were examined, their TCRB CDR3s proved moderately but significantly shorter in all four CD4+ subsets.

Their target antigens are unknown. Sequences were obtained from naive CD4+ T cells from blood. Every receptor here comes from a woman aged 30 to 39 with type 1 diabetes.

This clone was found a few times. The genes are TRBV28 and TRBJ2-7; 7 bases are shared with TRBD2. CDR1 is MDHEN and CDR2 is SYDVKM in the germline V gene. The CDR3 is made up of 15 amino acids. V dropped 1 base and J dropped 3; count of bases not matched to a gene: 6. The CDR3 spells CASSLYGRRIYEQYF. Written as DNA, the CDR3 is TGTGCCAGCAGTTTATACGGGAGGAGGATCTACGAGCAGTACTTC.

The gene calls are TRBV30 and TRBJ1-5, with 7 bases that match TRBD1. Germline-derived CDR1 and CDR2 are GTSNPN and SVGIG (reference sequence). J lost 4 bases, V lost 2 bases, and 5 bases had no gene match. The CDR3 sequence is 14 residues long. As DNA, the CDR3 is TGTGCCTGGAGTACGACAGGGAGAAATCAGCCCCAGCATTTT. It codes for CAWSTTGRNQPQHF. The variable domain in full, completed from reference TRBV30 and TRBJ1-5, reads SQTIHQWPATLVQPVGSPLSLECTVEGTSNPNLYWYRQAAGRGLQLLFYSVGIGQISSEVPQNLSASRPQDRQFILSSKKLLLSDSGFYLCAWSTTGRNQPQHFGDGTRLSIL.

V usage is TRBV5-1 and J usage is TRBJ2-1; the D is unclear. V gave up 6 bases and J gave up 1 base, with 11 bases separating them. This CDR3 has 14 amino acids. Germline assignment: CDR1 SGHRS and CDR2 YFSETQ. CDR3 nucleotide sequence: TGCGCCAGCATGGTCGGTGATTCCTACAATGAGCAGTTCTTC. This sequence encodes CASMVGDSYNEQFF.

J is TRBJ2-7 and V is TRBV30, with 7 bases aligning to TRBD1. J gave up 11 bases and V 1 base, and 11 bases lay outside the gene matches. The germline CDR1 and CDR2 sequences are GTSNPN and SVGIG (reference sequence). The CDR3 contains 13 residues. CDR3 loop: CAWSASTGTREYF. In nucleotides, the CDR3 is TGTGCCTGGAGTGCATCGACAGGGACCAGGGAGTACTTC.

The sample holds a few counts of this clone. This chain uses TRBV29-1 with TRBJ1-5; TRBD1 agrees at 9 bases. The CDR3 totals 13 residues. CDR1 and CDR2 from the germline V gene are SQVTM and ANQGSEA. The J segment lost 5 bases and the V segment lost 4 bases, leaving 3 bases of the junction unmatched. For the CDR3, the DNA is TGCAGCGTTGCGCGGGACAGGGATCAGCCCCAGCATTTT. Protein sequence: CSVARDRDQPQHF.

The CDR3 loop reads CASSLARGQGTGDEQFF. In nucleotides, the CDR3 is TGTGCCAGCAGCTTGGCGCGAGGACAGGGAACGGGCGATGAGCAGTTCTTC. The V gene is TRBV5-4, the J gene TRBJ2-1; 8 bases are shared with TRBD1. Germline CDR1 and CDR2: SGHNT and YYREEE (reference sequence). J lost 8 bases, V lost 0 bases, and 13 bases had no gene match. There are 17 residues in the CDR3. The full variable domain, in which reference TRBV5-4 and TRBJ2-1 provide the parts outside the CDR3, is ETGVTQSPTHLIKTRGQQVTLRCSSQSGHNTVSWYQQALGQGPQFIFQYYREEENGRGNFPPRFSGLQFPNYSSELNVNALELDDSALYLCASSLARGQGTGDEQFFGPGTRLTVL.

This clone was seen a few times. The genes are TRBV9 and TRBJ2-3; 8 bases are a match to TRBD1. Per the germline V gene, CDR1 is SGDLS and CDR2 is YYNGEE. The trim removed 0 bases at V and 2 bases at J, leaving 2 bases unmatched. There are 15 residues in the CDR3. Here the CDR3 reads CASSVGDRFTDTQYF. In DNA, the CDR3 is TGTGCCAGCAGCGTAGGGGACAGGTTCACAGATACGCAGTATTTT.

This clone is a singleton in its sample. V gene TRBV7-9 combines with J gene TRBJ1-2; no clear D gene. Germline lookup yields CDR1 SEHNR and CDR2 FQNEAQ (reference sequence). This CDR3 has 12 amino acids. With 1 base removed from V and 4 bases from J, the gap between germline ends came to 4 bases. CDR3 bases: TGTGCCAGCAGCTTAGTGAGCTATGGCTACACCTTC. Protein: CASSLVSYGYTF.